Listed below are T cell receptor beta chains from one sample, sequenced in a study of T-cell memory formation after mild COVID-19. TCRdb fed the 5' RACE reads into MiXCR, producing one record per CDR3 protein. The table includes roughly 28,000 distinct CDR3 sequences, 9.5% to 15% detected once. Material for sequencing was PBMCs or a T cell subset sorted from them (not recorded which). The receptor source for this set is an adult woman who had mild COVID-19 (a few samples of this study predate the infection). Cell type and time point are not known. Each CDR3 is given without its conserved first and last residue.

j_gene: TRBJ2-1; v_gene: TRBV9; CDR3aa: ASSVLPQVYEQF
j_gene: TRBJ1-5; v_gene: TRBV5-4; CDR3aa: ASSLAGNQPQH
j_gene: TRBJ2-7; v_gene: TRBV5-1; CDR3aa: ASSLALAGGNEQY
j_gene: TRBJ1-2; v_gene: TRBV6-1; CDR3aa: ASSAANYGYT
j_gene: TRBJ2-1; v_gene: TRBV24-1; CDR3aa: ATSDATGTRNEQF
j_gene: TRBJ1-2; v_gene: TRBV3-1; CDR3aa: ASSQDLVDGYT
j_gene: TRBJ2-1; v_gene: TRBV3-1; CDR3aa: ASSPVSGFDSYNEQF
j_gene: TRBJ2-5; v_gene: TRBV25-1; CDR3aa: ASSPGQGGETQY
j_gene: TRBJ2-2; v_gene: TRBV9; CDR3aa: ASSVLQGAGELF
j_gene: TRBJ2-2; v_gene: TRBV10-3; CDR3aa: AIREGHSTGELF
j_gene: TRBJ2-7; v_gene: TRBV6-5; CDR3aa: ASSYSEEGGREQY
j_gene: TRBJ2-1; v_gene: TRBV15; CDR3aa: ATSIGLAGGDNEQF
j_gene: TRBJ1-5; v_gene: TRBV6-5; CDR3aa: ASSFTGTGEGYGNQPQH
j_gene: TRBJ1-2; v_gene: TRBV4-1; CDR3aa: ASSPSGPYGYT
j_gene: TRBJ2-7; v_gene: TRBV14; CDR3aa: ASSQELGQGRPVRY
j_gene: TRBJ2-7; v_gene: TRBV9; CDR3aa: ASSVNPLGEYEQY
j_gene: TRBJ2-7; v_gene: TRBV7-8; CDR3aa: ASSLTGLAVRGEQY
j_gene: TRBJ2-2; v_gene: TRBV4-1; CDR3aa: ASSQTWGPGLAAGPTGELF
j_gene: TRBJ2-5; v_gene: TRBV27; CDR3aa: ASSPGSTAETQY
j_gene: TRBJ2-1; v_gene: TRBV4-2; CDR3aa: ASSQGGQGSTYNEQF
j_gene: TRBJ2-2; v_gene: TRBV5-1; CDR3aa: ASSLGGGLNTGELF
j_gene: TRBJ2-3; v_gene: TRBV5-5; CDR3aa: ASSLFPSADTQY
j_gene: TRBJ1-5; v_gene: TRBV18; CDR3aa: ASSPADRGPWGNQPQH
j_gene: TRBJ1-2; v_gene: TRBV7-2; CDR3aa: ASSLDGSNYGYT
j_gene: TRBJ2-2; v_gene: TRBV4-1; CDR3aa: ASSFDRAPGELF
j_gene: TRBJ2-5; v_gene: TRBV5-1; CDR3aa: ASSWRLAGGETQY
j_gene: TRBJ1-5; v_gene: TRBV18; CDR3aa: ASSSSGNRGQPQH
j_gene: TRBJ2-7; v_gene: TRBV19; CDR3aa: ASSNFSYSYEQY
j_gene: TRBJ2-2; v_gene: TRBV12-3/TRBV12-4; CDR3aa: ASSHTLGSGTGELF
j_gene: TRBJ1-1; v_gene: TRBV29-1; CDR3aa: SVDTRGYTEAF
j_gene: TRBJ2-7; v_gene: TRBV12-3/TRBV12-4; CDR3aa: ASSVGTVYEQY
j_gene: TRBJ1-5; v_gene: TRBV19; CDR3aa: ASSDHRSGPQH
j_gene: TRBJ2-3; v_gene: TRBV30; CDR3aa: AWSVNPDTQY
j_gene: TRBJ2-7; v_gene: TRBV13; CDR3aa: ASSASGQAYEQY
j_gene: TRBJ2-5; v_gene: TRBV20-1; CDR3aa: SAPWTDEETQY
j_gene: TRBJ2-5; v_gene: TRBV5-6; CDR3aa: ASSLAAETQY
j_gene: TRBJ2-5; v_gene: TRBV7-7; CDR3aa: ASSMGRTGAETQY
j_gene: TRBJ2-3; v_gene: TRBV14; CDR3aa: ASSQGARGTDTQY
j_gene: TRBJ2-1; v_gene: TRBV7-9; CDR3aa: ASSLGYNEQF
j_gene: TRBJ2-1; v_gene: TRBV29-1; CDR3aa: SVDGYNEQF
j_gene: TRBJ2-5; v_gene: TRBV18; CDR3aa: ASSPTPGPGQY